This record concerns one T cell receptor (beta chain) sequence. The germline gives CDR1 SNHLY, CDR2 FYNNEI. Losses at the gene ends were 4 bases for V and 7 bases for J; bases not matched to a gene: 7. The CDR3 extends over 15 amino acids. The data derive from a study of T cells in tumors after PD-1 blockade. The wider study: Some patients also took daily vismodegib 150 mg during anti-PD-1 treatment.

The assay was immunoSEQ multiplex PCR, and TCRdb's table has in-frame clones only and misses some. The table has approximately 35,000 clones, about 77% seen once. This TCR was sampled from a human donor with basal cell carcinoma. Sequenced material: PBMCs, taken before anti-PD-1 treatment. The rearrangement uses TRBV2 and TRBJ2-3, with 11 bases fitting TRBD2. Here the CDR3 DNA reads TGTGCCAGCAGTGGGACTAGCGGGTACCGAAATACGCAGTATTTT. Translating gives CASSGTSGYRNTQYF.